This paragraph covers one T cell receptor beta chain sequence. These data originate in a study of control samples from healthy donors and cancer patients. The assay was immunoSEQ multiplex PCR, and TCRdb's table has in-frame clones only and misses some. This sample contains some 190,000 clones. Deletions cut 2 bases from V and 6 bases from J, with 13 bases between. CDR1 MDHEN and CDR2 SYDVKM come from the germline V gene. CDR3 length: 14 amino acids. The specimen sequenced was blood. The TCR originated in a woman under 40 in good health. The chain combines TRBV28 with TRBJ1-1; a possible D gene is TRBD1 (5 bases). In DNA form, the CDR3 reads TGTGCCAGCAGTTTAATTGTGAGGGGACCTGAAGCTTTCTTT. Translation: CASSLIVRGPEAFF.